Below are 20 T cell receptor beta chains sequenced from a single sample in a study of blood T cell repertoires in COVID-19. Assay: immunoSEQ multiplex PCR; the TCRdb copy retains only in-frame clones and omits some. The data show over 30,000 clones, approximately 77% seen once. Material for sequencing was peripheral blood. All receptors derive from a human donor in a cohort sampled during active COVID-19.

This chain connects TRBV28 to TRBJ2-3; D remains unclear. The germline CDR1 and CDR2 sequences are MDHEN and SYDVKM. The CDR3 length is 15 residues. V was shortened by 2 bases and J by 0 bases, with 9 bases between the two germline ends. DNA of the CDR3: TGTGCCAGCAGTTTACTCGAGACTAGCACAGATACGCAGTATTTT. Translation gives CASSLLETSTDTQYF.

The J gene is TRBJ2-1, the V gene TRBV5-1; 7 bases line up with TRBD2. V dropped 3 bases and J dropped 9; count of bases not matched to a gene: 3. This CDR3 is 12 amino acids long. CDR1 SGHRS and CDR2 YFSETQ come from the germline V gene. CDR3 nucleotide sequence: TGCGCCAGCAGCTCTACTAGCGCTGAGCAGTTCTTC. Translation gives CASSSTSAEQFF.

The chain has TRBV11-2 and TRBJ2-1; 8 nucleotides line up with TRBD2. Trimming at V came to 4 bases and at J to 6 bases, leaving 5 bases not matched to a gene. This CDR3 spans 14 amino acids. Germline loops: CDR1 SGHAT, CDR2 FQNNGV. The DNA for the CDR3 is TGTGCCAGCAGCTCCGGACTAGCTCCCAATGAGCAGTTCTTC. This encodes CASSSGLAPNEQFF. The full variable domain, with the rest looked up from reference TRBV11-2 and TRBJ2-1, is EAGVAQSPRYKIIEKRQSVAFWCNPISGHATLYWYQQILGQGPKLLIQFQNNGVVDDSQLPKDRFSAERLKGVDSTLKIQPAKLEDSAVYLCASSSGLAPNEQFFGPGTRLTVL.

This sequence joins TRBV11-2 and TRBJ2-1, with 7 bases aligning to TRBD1. The V and J ends lost 5 bases and 1 base, in that order; junction bases with no gene match: 14. The CDR3 covers 18 residues. Looked up from germline, CDR1 is SGHAT and CDR2 is FQNNGV. The CDR3 DNA is TGTGCCAGCAGCGATACATCAAGGGGGCTTTATTCCTACAATGAGCAGTTCTTC. Amino acid sequence: CASSDTSRGLYSYNEQFF.

In its sample, this clone was seen a few times. The chain carries TRBV27 and TRBJ1-6; 7 positions agree with TRBD1. The J segment lost 4 bases and the V segment lost 3 bases, leaving 9 bases of the junction unmatched. Germline V gives CDR1 MNHEY, CDR2 SMNVEV (reference sequence). The CDR3 contains 17 residues. DNA of the CDR3: TGTGCCAGCAGTTTTGGATTACCGGGACAGTATAATTCACCCCTCCACTTT. Translated: CASSFGLPGQYNSPLHF.

The chain links TRBV6-2 or TRBV6-3 to TRBJ1-4, with D possibly being TRBD1 (5 bases). Trimming took 2 bases from V and 2 from J, leaving 6 bases between them. CDR3 length: 14 amino acids. Germline CDR1 and CDR2: MNHEY and SVGEGT. CDR3 nucleotide sequence: TGTGCCAGCAGTTACAGGGGTACTAATGAAAAACTGTTTTTT. Translated: CASSYRGTNEKLFF.

The V call is TRBV7-2, the J call TRBJ1-4; unclear D gene. Trimming removed 5 bases from V and 3 bases from J, with 10 bases in between. This CDR3 is 14 amino acids long. Germline V gene lookup returns CDR1 SGHTA and CDR2 FQGNSA. Here the CDR3 reads CASSVPGANEKLFF. DNA of the CDR3: TGTGCCAGCAGCGTACCGGGAGCTAATGAAAAACTGTTTTTT.

The chain links TRBV27 to TRBJ2-7, with D maybe TRBD2 (5 bases). Per germline, CDR1 MNHEY and CDR2 SMNVEV (reference sequence). Trimming pared 6 bases from V and 2 bases from J, leaving 11 bases between. The CDR3 runs to 13 residues. In DNA, the CDR3 is TGTGCCAGCAGCCGTATCGGGGCCTACGAGCAGTACTTC. Its translation is CASSRIGAYEQYF.

The chain carries TRBV24-1 and TRBJ1-5; possible D gene TRBD1, 5 bases. Germline loops: CDR1 KGHDR, CDR2 SFDVKD. The CDR3 has 12 residues. The V and J ends lost 7 bases and 7 bases respectively, with 10 bases between them. DNA for the CDR3: TGTGCCACCAGCCAGGGTGAACAGCCCCAGCATTTT. Translation: CATSQGEQPQHF.

This chain joins TRBV30 and TRBJ2-1; D unresolved. Germline CDR1 and CDR2: GTSNPN and SVGIG (reference sequence). This CDR3 is 10 amino acids long. The CDR3: CALGLTLQFF. The CDR3 nucleotides read TGTGCGCTAGGTCTAACCCTACAGTTCTTC.

The chain has TRBV5-1 and TRBJ2-2; D is undetermined. Germline assignment: CDR1 SGHRS and CDR2 YFSETQ. Trimming cost V 4 bases and J 3 bases, with 13 bases left between them. CDR3 size: 15 residues. The CDR3 here is CASSLFSGDTGELFF. The CDR3 bases are TGCGCCAGCAGCCTGTTTAGTGGAGACACCGGGGAGCTGTTTTTT.

CDR3 protein: CAISESEGFEQPQHF. CDR3 coding DNA: TGTGCCATCAGTGAGTCAGAGGGTTTTGAGCAGCCCCAGCATTTT. V usage is TRBV10-3 and J usage is TRBJ1-5; D ambiguous. CDR3 length equals 15 residues. Germline CDR1 reads ENHRY; CDR2 reads SYGVKD. V was clipped by 0 bases and J by 7 bases, with 13 bases between them.

The rearrangement joins TRBV27 to TRBJ1-1; D gene uncertain. This CDR3 has 14 residues. Looked up from germline, CDR1 is MNHEY and CDR2 is SMNVEV (reference sequence). Trimming stripped 4 bases from V and 0 bases from J, with 9 bases between. CDR3 protein: CASSSVQMNTEAFF. The CDR3 DNA follows: TGTGCCAGCAGTTCGGTACAGATGAACACTGAAGCTTTCTTT.

This chain links TRBV2 with TRBJ2-7, with 7 positions matching TRBD1. This CDR3 region has 13 residues. CDR1 SNHLY and CDR2 FYNNEI come from the germline V gene. The V gene end was trimmed by 6 bases and the J gene end by 3 bases; junction bases not matched to a gene: 5. Here the CDR3 reads CASRQGHLYEQYF. CDR3 nucleotide sequence: TGTGCCAGCAGACAGGGGCATCTCTACGAGCAGTACTTC.

The chain is built from TRBV7-2 and TRBJ2-7; perhaps TRBD2 as D (5 bases). In germline, CDR1 is SGHTA, CDR2 FQGNSA. The CDR3 totals 15 residues. Trimming took off 5 bases at V and 6 bases at J, with 20 bases between the two ends. The CDR3 region has the DNA TGTGCCAGCAGCCCGCCAGAGGGTCTACGTAGCGAGCAGTACTTC. It specifies CASSPPEGLRSEQYF.

This clone was recorded a few times. The chain employs TRBV6-5 and TRBJ1-2, with 8 bases lining up with TRBD1. CDR1 is MNHEY, CDR2 SVGAGI, per germline. The CDR3 is 13 residues long. Trimming took 5 bases from V and 10 from J; bases not matched to a gene: 9. The CDR3 DNA follows: TGTGCCAGCAGTCCTGACAGGGGAAGTGACTACACCTTC. This translates into CASSPDRGSDYTF.

The chain is built from TRBV21-1 and TRBJ1-1; the tabulated D call, TRBD1, remains unverified against the DNA. TRBV21-1 is an annotated pseudogene. The CDR3 is 19 residues long. The CDR3 nucleotides are TGTGCCAGCAGCAAAGCTAAGGAACAGCCCCTTTCATTGAACACTGAAGCTTTCTTT. This encodes CASSKAKEQPLSLNTEAFF.

The rearrangement links TRBV19 to TRBJ2-5, with D perhaps TRBD2 (5 bases). V was cut by 4 bases and J by 4 bases, with 7 bases left in between. Looked up from germline, CDR1 is LNHDA and CDR2 is SQIVND (reference sequence). CDR3 length: 12 amino acids. DNA of the CDR3: TGTGCCAGTAGTACAGGAGGAGAGACCCAGTACTTC. Translated: CASSTGGETQYF.

The sample holds a few counts of this clone. CDR3 sequence (DNA): TGTGCCAGCAGTGTCACAGGGGGCGAAGGCTACACCTTC. Protein: CASSVTGGEGYTF. V and J are TRBV27 and TRBJ1-2, with TRBD1 matching 9 bases. With V trimmed by 5 bases and J by 8 bases, 6 bases remained unmatched. From germline, CDR1 is MNHEY and CDR2 SMNVEV (reference sequence). CDR3 length equals 13 residues.

This clone has only a few counts. The gene calls are TRBV30 and TRBJ1-6; 7 bases are a match to TRBD1. The CDR3 length is 16 residues. Per germline, CDR1 GTSNPN and CDR2 SVGIG (reference sequence). Unmatched junction bases numbered 13, after V lost 2 bases and J lost 9 bases. The CDR3 nucleotides are TGTGCCTGGAGTCTAACCTTCGGGACAGCAAGTTCACCCCTCCACTTT. This translates into CAWSLTFGTASSPLHF.